Here is one T cell receptor beta chain with its context. The data stem from a study of OX40 agonist ivuxolimab in advanced cancers. Study-wide background: Patients were treated with ivuxolimab, an agonistic anti-OX40 (CD134) antibody.

In germline, CDR1 is MNHEY, CDR2 SVGAGI. V was pared by 3 bases and J by 1 base, with 9 bases between. This CDR3 is built from 14 residues. Produced via immunoSEQ multiplex PCR; TCRdb's table is partial and in-frame only. Altogether over 100,000 clones are present, 85% to 90% being singletons, with the ten largest covering roughly 0.59%. J is TRBJ1-1 and V is TRBV6-5; weak D call: TRBD1 (6 bases). The source of this sequence is an adult with an advanced solid tumor such as melanoma, head and neck, liver or kidney cancer. The input for sequencing was CD4+ or CD8+ T cells sorted from blood, taken in a trial of the OX40 agonist ivuxolimab. DNA for the CDR3: TGTGCCAGCAGTTATGAGGGGGGGAACACTGAAGCTTTCTTT. Residues: CASSYEGGNTEAFF.